The sequence of this TCR beta chain was determined in a study of read filtering for tumor transcriptome and immune sequencing. About the research overall: IR-seq gave about 4.05 to 11 million TCR reads per sample; RNA-seq gave 85 to 1273. Study-wide points: Even smaller IR-seq throughput identified most shared clonotypes.

The germline CDR1 and CDR2 sequences are MNHEY and SVGAGI. V shed 2 bases and J shed 5 bases, with 9 bases lying between them. There are 14 residues in the CDR3. This clonotype showed up many times. Its antigen is undetermined. Molecular barcoded adaptors covering alpha/delta and beta/gamma chains were used on approximately 400 ng RNA. TCRdb reanalysed the reads using MiXCR and keeps one entry per CDR3 protein. The table lists more than 55,000 distinct CDR3 sequences, roughly 19% of them singletons. At the time of active disease, bone marrow was collected from every patient. The sequenced sample consisted of a population of CD138-negative cells sorted from bone marrow. V and J are TRBV6-5 and TRBJ2-2; D not certain. The TCR comes from a donor over 35 with multiple myeloma. In DNA form, the CDR3 reads TGTGCCAGCAGTTACGGTTCGGTAACCGGGGAGCTGTTTTTT. Its protein is CASSYGSVTGELFF.